These 7 T cell receptor beta chains share one sample of origin, sequenced in a study of blood T cells in healthy people across ages. Using a J-beta primer mix together with a sample-barcoded 5' primer, a second PCR was run for roughly 6 to 12 cycles. A single record per CDR3 protein comes from TCRdb applying MiXCR to the 5' RACE reads. The table lists 550,000 to 800,000 distinct CDR3 sequences, approximately 21% of them singletons, with roughly 3.4% in the top ten. Sequencing input: blood. The receptors derive from a man in his sixties or seventies in good health.

This clonotype was seen a few times. This chain joins TRBV10-2 and TRBJ2-1; D possibly corresponds to TRBD1 (6 bases). Germline V CDR1 and CDR2: WSHSY, SAAADI. V gave up 6 bases and J gave up 2 bases, with 14 bases separating them. This CDR3 contains 15 residues. The CDR3 is CASSSGTPAYNEQFF. CDR3 bases: TGCGCCAGCAGCTCCGGGACACCGGCCTACAATGAGCAGTTCTTC.

This chain links TRBV7-9 with TRBJ2-1; the match to TRBD2 covers 10 bases. V dropped 4 bases and J dropped 2; count of bases not matched to a gene: 2. CDR3 size: 15 residues. CDR1 is SEHNR, CDR2 FQNEAQ, per germline (reference sequence). For the CDR3, the DNA is TGTGCCAGCAGCTCTAGCGGGAGAGCCTACAATGAGCAGTTCTTC. This gives the protein CASSSSGRAYNEQFF.

This clonotype was seen many times. In DNA, the CDR3 is TGTGCCAGCAGCCCAGGACTAGCGGGAGAAGTAGGGTACATTCAGTACTTC. It is translated as CASSPGLAGEVGYIQYF. The chain links TRBV7-2 to TRBJ2-4, with TRBD2 matching over 13 bases. V lost 5 bases, J lost 8 bases, and 12 bases stayed unmatched. This CDR3 comprises 17 residues. Germline V lookup: CDR1 SGHTA, CDR2 FQGNSA.

This chain joins TRBV19 and TRBJ2-5, with D possibly being TRBD1 (5 bases). Matching the DNA end better, TRBJ2-7 makes the J call doubtful. From germline, CDR1 is LNHDA and CDR2 SQIVND (reference sequence). The CDR3 extends over 13 amino acids. CDR3 sequence: CASSSRGVDEQYF. In DNA form, the CDR3 reads TGTGCCAGTAGTTCTAGGGGCGTGGACGAGCAGTACTTC.

The genes are TRBV4-3 and TRBJ2-3; weak D call: TRBD1 (6 bases). Trimming stripped 0 bases from V and 7 bases from J, with 11 bases between. Germline V lookup: CDR1 LGHNA, CDR2 YSLEER. The CDR3 length is 14 residues. The CDR3, as DNA: TGCGCCAGCAGCCAAGATTCAACAGGGAATACGCAGTATTTT. Its translation is CASSQDSTGNTQYF.

This chain links TRBV9 with TRBJ1-3; 8 bases map to TRBD1. CDR1 and CDR2 from the germline V gene are SGDLS and YYNGEE. This CDR3 is 15 amino acids long. Trimming cost V 2 bases and J 1 base; bases outside gene matches: 2. The CDR3 DNA is TGTGCCAGCAGCGTCGGACAGGGATCTGGAAACACCATATATTTT. It translates to CASSVGQGSGNTIYF.

This sequence joins TRBV7-9 and TRBJ1-2; 9 nucleotides align to TRBD1. CDR3 length: 14 residues. J lost 8 bases, V lost 2 bases, and 6 bases had no gene match. Germline CDR1 is SEHNR and CDR2 is FQNEAQ (reference sequence). The CDR3 DNA reads as TGTGCCAGCAGCTTAAGGGACAGGGCGACGGGCTACACCTTC. Its translation is CASSLRDRATGYTF.